The T cell receptor beta chain under discussion was sequenced for a study of T cell repertoires in cytomegalovirus infection. Study as a whole: Both CMV infection and a matching HLA type were indicated by public TCR beta signatures.

On this clonotype: Its antigen is undetermined.

The CDR3 length is 12 residues. In germline, CDR1 is SQVTM, CDR2 ANQGSEA. V was shortened by 5 bases and J by 6 bases, with 14 bases between the two germline ends. TCRdb reanalysed the reads using MiXCR and keeps one entry per CDR3 protein. The profile covers 630,000 or so distinct CDR3 sequences, with 20% to 25% appearing a single time and less than 10% taken by the ten largest. Whole-study results and caveats: The cumulative frequency of public TCR beta families distinguished individuals who carried CMV together with the relevant HLA. There were HLA-C-restricted CMV-specific TCR beta clonotypes dominating the ex vivo response.

The source is a human donor in good health (CMV status not recorded). Some clones in this sample may be carry-over from other donors' samples. This rearrangement joins TRBV29-1 to TRBJ2-7; tentatively, D is TRBD1 (5 bases). Sequencing was performed on CD8+ T cells from PBMCs. The CDR3 bases are TGCAGCGTTTTTGGGTCTCAGGGCGAGCAGTACTTC. Amino acid sequence: CSVFGSQGEQYF.